This TCR beta chain was retrieved from a study of blood T cell repertoires in COVID-19. In the study overall: T cells, B-cell-depleted T cells, or PBMCs supplied cDNA or gDNA.

Clones were sequenced by immunoSEQ multiplex PCR, and TCRdb holds only the in-frame ones, with some missing. The data show 160,000 or so clones, around 84% seen once. The CDR3 runs to 18 residues. Per the germline V gene, CDR1 is PRHDT and CDR2 is FYEKMQ (reference sequence). Trimming cost V 0 bases and J 2 bases; bases outside gene matches: 5. Clinical history reported by participants formed the basis on which cohorts were assigned. Recovered status in Cohort 3 required two negative PCRs, clearance, or symptom resolution. This clonotype was obtained from a man aged 35 to 55 who had recovered from COVID-19. The chain carries TRBV13 and TRBJ2-2, with 11 bases matching TRBD1. Sample: PBMCs or T cells enriched from blood (not recorded which). The CDR3 loop reads CASSLGRGQGVNTGELFF. The CDR3 DNA sequence: TGTGCCAGCAGCTTAGGAAGGGGACAGGGGGTAAACACCGGGGAGCTGTTTTTT.